The 27 T cell receptor beta chains below were found in one sample sequenced in a study of CD8+ T cells in alopecia areata. Markers used for sorting pooled cutaneous lymph node cells were CD4, CD8alpha, NKG2D, NKG2ACE and others. cDNA reverse transcribed from extracted RNA served as the sequencing template. Some clones are missing from TCRdb's copy, which holds only in-frame ones; the method was immunoSEQ multiplex PCR. The sample contains under 350,000 clones, none of them singletons. The specimen was CD4+ T cells sorted from a lymph node. The source is a C3H/HeJ mouse with alopecia areata. The mouse strain carries the MHC haplotype H2-k.

This clone was counted between two and nine times. Genes and germline are mouse. The read ends 4 residues before the CDR3 terminus; that terminus is restored from the germline J gene. The V and J genes are TRBV13-3 and TRBJ2-7; maybe TRBD1 (6 bases). This CDR3 contains 12 residues. From germline, CDR1 is NNHDY and CDR2 SYVADS. The CDR3 sequence is CASTSDSYEQYF. Partial CDR3 DNA: TGTGCCAGCACCTCGGACAGTTAT.

A word on this clone: All gene names here are mouse names. With the read ending 4 residues before the CDR3 end, the germline J gene is used to fill in that end. The chain couples TRBV29 to TRBJ1-2, with 10 bases fitting TRBD1. The CDR3 is 14 residues long. Germline V gene sequence: CDR1 MSHET, CDR2 SYDVDS. CDR3 loop: CASQIRDRGCDYTF. The covered CDR3 bases are TGTGCTAGCCAAATCCGGGACAGGGGATGC.

Remarks on this clone: All gene names here are mouse names. The read halts 4 residues ahead of the CDR3 end, with the missing end drawn from the germline J gene. The chain couples TRBV5 to TRBJ2-2; TRBD1 aligns across 7 bases. The V segment lost 1 base and the J segment 6 bases; nucleotides outside the gene matches: 11. The germline V gene has CDR1 LGHNA and CDR2 YNLKQL (reference sequence). CDR3 length: 17 amino acids. CDR3 bases read: TGTGCCAGCAGCCAAGGCCGGGACAGTAGAGTTCCCGGG. Residues: CASSQGRDSRVPG. The whole CDR3 region reads CASSQGRDSRVPGQLYF.

On this clone: Mouse gene names apply. The read gets to within 4 residues of the CDR3 end, and the germline J gene fills in the rest. This sequence joins TRBV17 and TRBJ2-7; 9 nucleotides align to TRBD1. The CDR3 has 13 amino acids. Germline V gene data show CDR1 as MNHDT and CDR2 as YYDKIL. The CDR3 bases that were read are TGTGCTAGCAGTCCCGGGACAGGGTAT. Translating it yields CASSPGTGY. The full CDR3 protein reads CASSPGTGYEQYF.

This clone was counted between two and nine times. Mouse germline and gene names are used. The observed sequence ends 4 residues before the CDR3 terminus, with the missing tail filled in from the germline J gene. Other nucleotide sequences in the sample specify the same CDR3. The chain joins TRBV13-1 to TRBJ2-3; the D gene is possibly TRBD2 (5 bases). The germline V gene has CDR1 NSHNY and CDR2 SYGAGN. The CDR3 is made up of 16 amino acids. Trimming left V 0 bases short and J 0 bases short, with 11 bases between. The CDR3 loop reads CASSDGWGSSAETLYF. CDR3 bases read: TGTGCCAGCAGTGATGGGTGGGGATCTAGTGCAGAA.

In this sample, this clone turned up a few times. The gene symbols are mouse symbols. Coverage ceases 4 residues before the CDR3 finishes, and the germline J gene fills in the end. The V gene is TRBV19, the J gene TRBJ2-5; 14 nucleotides line up with TRBD2. The germline V gene encodes CDR1 FNHDT and CDR2 SITEND (reference sequence). The CDR3 length is 16 residues. V shed 3 bases and J 2 bases; nucleotides not matched to a gene: 2. The sequenced part of the CDR3 DNA is TGTGCCAGCAGTACGGGACTGGGGGGGCGCCAAGAC. Its protein is CASSTGLGGRQD. In full, the CDR3 reads CASSTGLGGRQDTQYF.

This clone was counted only a few times. These gene names are mouse names. The read terminates 4 residues before the CDR3 end, so the remaining end is supplied by the germline J gene. Other DNA variants within this sample encode the same CDR3. The rearrangement uses TRBV19 and TRBJ1-2, with TRBD1 identical over 8 bases. Germline-derived CDR1 and CDR2 are FNHDT and SITEND (reference sequence). The CDR3 has 15 amino acids. V lost 5 bases and J lost 0; bases outside the gene matches: 6. CDR3 DNA, as far as it was read: TGTGCCAGCAGCCCCGGACAGGGAGCAAACTCC. It codes for CASSPGQGANS. The full CDR3 reads CASSPGQGANSDYTF. Together with reference TRBV19 and TRBJ1-2, the CDR3 gives the full variable domain: GGIITQTPKFLIGQEGQKLTLKCQQNFNHDTMYWYRQDSGKGLRLIYYSITENDLQKGDLSEGYDASREKKSSFSLTVTSAQKNEMAVFLCASSPGQGANSDYTFGSGTRLLVI.

This clone was seen more than once but under ten times. The genes are named according to mouse. Sequencing ends 4 residues short of the CDR3 end; the germline J gene provides the rest. This chain links TRBV13-1 with TRBJ2-1, with 13 positions matching TRBD2. The CDR3 runs 16 residues. Unmatched junction bases numbered 3, after V lost 0 bases and J lost 6 bases. Germline V gene data show CDR1 as NSHNY and CDR2 as SYGAGN. The CDR3 loop reads CASSDAGTGGVAEQFF. The sequenced CDR3 bases are TGTGCCAGCAGTGATGCAGGGACTGGGGGGGTTGCT.

This clone has a handful of counts. Gene names refer to mouse genes. The read is 4 residues too short to cover the CDR3 end, so that end is filled in from the germline J gene. The V call is TRBV14, the J call TRBJ2-7; no definite D call. The CDR3 is 11 amino acids. Per germline, CDR1 SGHDT and CDR2 FRDEAV. CDR3 DNA (partial): TGTGCCAGCAGTTTCAGTTAT. This sequence encodes CASSFSY. The entire CDR3 reads CASSFSYEQYF.

For this clone: Genes here carry mouse names. The CDR3 end lies 4 residues beyond the end of the read and is filled in from the germline J gene. The chain uses TRBV19 and TRBJ1-1, with a possible D match to TRBD1 (6 bases). This CDR3 has 14 residues. The V end was cut by 3 bases, the J end by 0 bases, with 9 bases between. Per germline, CDR1 FNHDT and CDR2 SITEND (reference sequence). Here the CDR3 reads CASSTGTTNTEVFF. The sequenced CDR3 bases are TGTGCCAGCAGTACCGGGACAACAAACACA.

A word on this clone: Genes and germline come from the mouse. The read stops 4 residues short of the end of the CDR3; the missing end is completed from the germline J gene. The chain recombines TRBV19 with TRBJ2-5; a possible D gene is TRBD1 (6 bases). CDR3 size: 14 residues. CDR1 is FNHDT and CDR2 is SITEND in the germline V gene (reference sequence). Trimming shortened V by 5 bases and J by 0 bases, and 10 bases separated the two germline ends. The CDR3 DNA, read in part, is TGTGCCAGCAGGCCAGGGGTTAACCAAGAC. It codes for CASRPGVNQD. The CDR3 in its entirety is CASRPGVNQDTQYF.

Regarding this clone: All gene names here are mouse names. Different DNA sequences within this sample yield the same CDR3. The chain's CDR3 is CASSDEGDAEQFF. Partial CDR3 DNA: TGTGCCAGCAGTGATGAGGGGGATGCT. This chain joins TRBV13-1 and TRBJ2-1; D may be TRBD1 (6 bases). The read is 4 residues too short to cover the CDR3 end, so that end is filled in from the germline J gene. Trimming took off 0 bases at V and 5 bases at J, with 6 bases between the two ends. CDR1 is NSHNY, CDR2 SYGAGN, per germline. The CDR3 contains 13 residues.

This clone was detected a few times. Gene names are mouse gene names. The CDR3 goes on 4 residues after the read ends, and that part is filled in from the germline J gene. The chain recombines TRBV1 with TRBJ1-2; D possibly corresponds to TRBD1 (5 bases). This CDR3 region has 16 residues. V was trimmed by 0 bases and J by 3 bases, leaving 14 bases between them. From germline, CDR1 is NSQYPW and CDR2 LRSPGD (reference sequence). CDR3 bases read: TGCACCTGCAGTGCAGATCCCCAGGGCGGGGACTCC. It yields the protein CTCSADPQGGDS. The entire CDR3 protein is CTCSADPQGGDSDYTF.

Points on this clone: Gene names are the mouse ones. The read gets to within 4 residues of the CDR3 end, and the germline J gene fills in the rest. Different DNA sequences within this sample yield the same CDR3. This chain connects TRBV5 to TRBJ1-2; no clear D. From germline, CDR1 is LGHNA and CDR2 YNLKQL (reference sequence). The CDR3 has 13 residues. Trimming pared 0 bases from V and 3 bases from J, leaving 5 bases between. The CDR3 protein is CASSQDQDSDYTF. The CDR3 bases that were read are TGTGCCAGCAGCCAAGACCAGGACTCC.

Details on this clone: Germline and genes here are mouse. The CDR3 extends 4 residues past the end of the read, so its final part is completed from the germline J gene. The chain has TRBV17 and TRBJ2-1; D is possibly TRBD1 (6 bases). The CDR3 covers 15 residues. Trimming removed 1 base at V and 0 bases at J, with 7 bases between. Germline V lookup: CDR1 MNHDT, CDR2 YYDKIL. CDR3: CASSRGDNNYAEQFF. The part of the CDR3 DNA that was read is TGTGCTAGCAGTAGAGGGGACAATAACTATGCT. The full variable domain, completed using reference TRBV17 and TRBJ2-1, is DTTVKQNPRYKLARVGKPVNLICSQTMNHDTMYWYQKKPNQAPKLLLFYYDKILNREADTFEKFQSSRPNNSFCSLYIGSAGLEYSAMYLCASSRGDNNYAEQFFGPGTRLTVL.

This clone was detected a few times. These gene names are mouse names. The sequenced fragment ends 4 residues before the CDR3 boundary, so the rest is inferred from the germline J gene. The chain uses TRBV13-2 and TRBJ1-1, with D possibly being TRBD1 (5 bases). V shed 2 bases and J shed 0 bases, with 11 bases lying between them. Germline V lookup: CDR1 NNHNN, CDR2 SYGAGS (reference sequence). The CDR3 has 15 amino acids. The DNA read from the CDR3 is TGTGCCAGCGGTGAGCCCAGGGTGACAAACACA. Protein sequence: CASGEPRVTNT. The CDR3 reads in full as CASGEPRVTNTEVFF.

This clone came up a few times. Gene names denote mouse genes. The read gets to within 4 residues of the CDR3 end, and the germline J gene fills in the rest. This specimen includes other DNA sequences encoding the same CDR3. The chain recombines TRBV19 with TRBJ2-1; the match to TRBD2 covers 10 bases. The CDR3 sequence is 15 residues long. V trimming: 5 bases; J trimming: 0 bases; junction bases outside the gene matches: 2. The germline V gene has CDR1 FNHDT and CDR2 SITEND (reference sequence). The CDR3: CASRGTGDNYAEQFF. Incomplete CDR3 DNA: TGTGCCAGCAGAGGGACTGGGGATAACTATGCT.

This clone has a handful of counts. Gene names and germline match the mouse. The DNA ends 3 residues before the CDR3 does, and the rest of the CDR3 is filled in from the germline J gene. Other DNA variants within this sample encode the same CDR3. The chain combines TRBV19 with TRBJ1-6; tentative D call: TRBD1 (6 bases). TRBJ1-6 is filed as an ORF, its function uncertain. The germline V gene has CDR1 FNHDT and CDR2 SITEND (reference sequence). The V end was cut by 5 bases, the J end by 4 bases, with 7 bases between. There are 13 residues in the CDR3. The DNA read from the CDR3 is TGTGCCAGCAGGGACAGTTATAATTCGCCC. Amino acids: CASRDSYNSP. The CDR3, in full, reads CASRDSYNSPLYF.

To note about this clone: The gene names here belong to mouse. The read gets to within 4 residues of the CDR3 end, and the germline J gene fills in the rest. J is TRBJ2-2 and V is TRBV31; TRBD2 matches at 8 bases. The germline CDR1 and CDR2 sequences are GKSSPN and SITVG. V lost 1 base, J lost 0 bases, and 7 bases stayed unmatched. CDR3 length: 17 amino acids. The CDR3 here is CAWSPSLTGANTGQLYF. The sequenced CDR3 bases are TGTGCCTGGAGTCCCTCCCTGACTGGGGCAAACACCGGG.

This clone was counted between two and nine times. Gene names refer to mouse genes. The CDR3 extends 4 residues past the end of the read, so its final part is completed from the germline J gene. The chain links TRBV13-2 to TRBJ2-4; 10 bases align to TRBD2. The CDR3 has 13 amino acids. CDR1 is NNHNN and CDR2 is SYGAGS in the germline V gene (reference sequence). The covered CDR3 bases are TGTGCCAGCGGACTGGGGGGGGAAAAC. It yields the protein CASGLGGEN. The CDR3 in full is CASGLGGENTLYF.

This clone was detected only a few times. Germline and genes: mouse. Sequencing ends 4 residues short of the CDR3 end; the germline J gene provides the rest. The sample contains more than one DNA sequence encoding this CDR3. V usage is TRBV1 and J usage is TRBJ1-1; D remains ambiguous. This CDR3 comprises 14 residues. V lost 0 bases and J 0 bases, leaving 5 bases between the germline ends. Germline CDR1 reads NSQYPW; CDR2 reads LRSPGD (reference sequence). The CDR3: CTCSADRSNTEVFF. CDR3 DNA (partial): TGCACCTGCAGTGCAGATAGGTCAAACACA.

In this sample, this clone turned up many times. Gene names are mouse gene names. From the germline J gene comes the end of the CDR3, since the read stops 4 residues before it. The chain is built from TRBV13-1 and TRBJ2-7; TRBD1 might be the D (5 bases). The germline gives CDR1 NSHNY, CDR2 SYGAGN. The CDR3 runs 12 residues. Trimming pared 7 bases from V and 3 bases from J, leaving 11 bases between. The CDR3 DNA, read in part, is TGTGCCAGCGGCAGGGCCTACTAT. It codes for CASGRAYY. In full, the CDR3 reads CASGRAYYEQYF.

This clone appeared a few times. The gene symbols are mouse symbols. The read terminates 4 residues before the CDR3 end, so the remaining end is supplied by the germline J gene. The gene calls are TRBV1 and TRBJ2-1; 12 nucleotides match TRBD2. The length of the CDR3 is 15 residues. CDR1 is NSQYPW and CDR2 is LRSPGD in the germline V gene (reference sequence). The CDR3 sequence: CTCSARLGGRAEQFF. The part of the CDR3 DNA that was read is TGCACCTGCAGTGCTCGACTGGGGGGGCGGGCT. Full variable domain (rest looked up from reference TRBV1 and TRBJ2-1): VTLLEQNPRWRLVPRGQAVNLRCILKNSQYPWMSWYQQDLQKQLQWLFTLRSPGDKEVKSLPGADYLATRVTDTELRLQVANMSQGRTLYCTCSARLGGRAEQFFGPGTRLTVL.

At least ten counts were recorded for this clone. Germline and genes: mouse. The read terminates 4 residues ahead of where the CDR3 ends, so the germline J gene completes it. The same CDR3 also results from other DNA sequences found in this sample. The chain has TRBV13-3 and TRBJ2-3; 7 nucleotides agree with TRBD1. The V and J ends lost 5 bases and 0 bases, in that order; junction bases with no gene match: 3. Germline CDR1 and CDR2: NNHDY and SYVADS. The CDR3 covers 14 residues. The part of the CDR3 DNA that was read is TGTGCCAGCAGGCCGGGACAGAGTGCAGAA. Translation gives CASRPGQSAE. The whole CDR3 protein reads CASRPGQSAETLYF.

This clone occurred a few times. This may stem from a read error, because a much larger clone lies one nucleotide away. All gene names here are mouse names. The CDR3 end lies 4 residues beyond the end of the read and is filled in from the germline J gene. The chain recombines TRBV13-2 with TRBJ2-7; 7 bases are shared with TRBD1. Germline lookup yields CDR1 NNHNN and CDR2 SYGAGS (reference sequence). Unmatched junction bases numbered 4, after V lost 7 bases and J lost 3 bases. The CDR3 has 12 amino acids. The CDR3 loop reads CASSGTDYEQYF. Partial CDR3 DNA: TGTGCCAGCAGCGGGACAGACTAT.

Concerning this clone itself: All gene names here are mouse names. The CDR3 end falls 4 residues outside the read, so it is completed with the germline J gene. The genes are TRBV1 and TRBJ2-1; 8 nucleotides align to TRBD2. Per the germline V gene, CDR1 is NSQYPW and CDR2 is LRSPGD (reference sequence). Trimming at V came to 0 bases and at J to 6 bases, leaving 4 bases not matched to a gene. This CDR3 has 15 amino acids. CDR3 amino acids: CTCSAEGGAVAEQFF. The sequenced part of the CDR3 DNA is TGCACCTGCAGTGCAGAGGGGGGGGCGGTTGCT.

Remarks on this clone: The genes are named according to mouse. The observed sequence ends 4 residues before the CDR3 terminus, with the missing tail filled in from the germline J gene. Other nucleotide sequences in the sample specify the same CDR3. The rearrangement uses TRBV5 and TRBJ2-7; no definite D call. The V gene lost 3 bases and the J gene lost 3 bases, with 6 bases spanning the gap. Germline V gene sequence: CDR1 LGHNA, CDR2 YNLKQL (reference sequence). This CDR3 is 12 amino acids long. This chain's CDR3 is CASSHDNYEQYF. Partial CDR3 DNA: TGTGCCAGCAGCCACGACAACTAT.